The 22 T cell receptor beta chains below were found in one sample sequenced in a study of T cells in Graves' hyperthyroidism and ophthalmopathy. RNA transcripts gave rise to amplified TCR beta CDR3 regions. HTBI primers drove first-round RT-PCR of the TCR CDR3. TCRdb analysed the multiplex PCR reads with MiXCR anew, one entry per CDR3 protein. The profile shows about 500,000 distinct CDR3 sequences, roughly a sixth of them singletons. Sequenced sample: blood. The receptor source for this set is a woman aged 18 to 35 with Graves' hyperthyroidism.

This clonotype appeared a few times. The chain recombines TRBV6-5 with TRBJ1-1; D unclear. V was shortened by 0 bases and J by 12 bases, with 8 bases between the two germline ends. The CDR3 runs to 11 residues. Per germline, CDR1 MNHEY and CDR2 SVGAGI. The CDR3 region has the DNA TGTGCCAGCAGTTACTCAGCGATTTCTTTCTTT. Its translation: CASSYSAISFF.

This clonotype was seen ten or more times. The chain is built from TRBV11-3 and TRBJ1-1, with 7 bases that match TRBD1. Germline V gene sequence: CDR1 SGHNT, CDR2 YENEEA. The CDR3 contains 15 residues. V was pared by 4 bases and J by 6 bases, with 11 bases of the junction left unmatched. CDR3 bases: TGTGCCAGCAGCTCCAGGATAGACAGGGTTGCTGAAGCTTTCTTT. Its translation is CASSSRIDRVAEAFF.

This rearrangement joins TRBV28 to TRBJ1-2; 10 nucleotides match TRBD1. This CDR3 is 16 amino acids long. The germline V gene encodes CDR1 MDHEN and CDR2 SYDVKM. Trimming removed 3 bases from V and 3 bases from J; junction bases left unmatched: 7. CDR3 sequence (DNA): TGTGCCAGCAGTTTTAGGCCCGGACAGGGGGACTATGGCTACACCTTC. Translating gives CASSFRPGQGDYGYTF.

The chain couples TRBV18 to TRBJ1-1; 8 nucleotides agree with TRBD1. The CDR3 length is 15 residues. Germline CDR1 and CDR2: KGHSH and LQKENI. With 4 bases clipped from V and 1 base from J, the junction kept 5 bases outside the gene matches. The CDR3 reads CASSLNQGANTEAFF. The CDR3 DNA reads as TGTGCCAGCTCACTCAACCAGGGGGCGAACACTGAAGCTTTCTTT.

V usage is TRBV7-9 and J usage is TRBJ1-4, with 8 bases matching TRBD1. J lost 10 bases, V lost 5 bases, and 12 bases had no gene match. The germline gives CDR1 SEHNR, CDR2 FQNEAQ (reference sequence). The CDR3 is made up of 15 amino acids. CDR3 nucleotide sequence: TGTGCCAGCAGCGCCTTGGGACAGGAGTTCGGAAAACTGTTTTTT. Translation gives CASSALGQEFGKLFF.

The sample holds many counts of this clonotype. The chain combines TRBV20-1 with TRBJ2-1; 11 bases are shared with TRBD1. The CDR3 totals 16 residues. Germline loops: CDR1 DFQATT, CDR2 SNEGSKA (reference sequence). The trim removed 3 bases at V and 7 bases at J, leaving 11 bases unmatched. The CDR3 sequence is CSASGGQGAVRNEQFF. The CDR3 bases are TGCAGTGCTAGTGGAGGACAGGGGGCCGTACGAAATGAGCAGTTCTTC.

The chain employs TRBV29-1 and TRBJ2-5; TRBD1 might be the D (7 bases). V was trimmed by 6 bases and J by 2 bases, leaving 22 bases between them. Germline V gene lookup returns CDR1 SQVTM and CDR2 ANQGSEA. The CDR3 totals 16 residues. The CDR3 DNA reads TGCAGCGTGGGGGGAAAAAGACAGGGAACGCAAGAGACCCAGTACTTC. This encodes CSVGGKRQGTQETQYF.

This clonotype was observed many times. The genes are TRBV11-3 and TRBJ1-4; TRBD1 matches at 7 bases. V gave up 3 bases and J gave up 8 bases; unmatched junction bases: 9. Germline values: CDR1 SGHNT, CDR2 YENEEA. The length of the CDR3 is 15 residues. CDR3 sequence reads: CASSFGWQGDEKLFF. CDR3 DNA: TGTGCCAGCAGCTTCGGTTGGCAGGGGGACGAAAAACTGTTTTTT.

The chain has TRBV7-2 and TRBJ2-3; 14 positions match TRBD2. Germline V CDR1 and CDR2: SGHTA, FQGNSA. This CDR3 contains 18 residues. The V segment lost 6 bases and the J segment 4 bases; nucleotides outside the gene matches: 12. This CDR3 reads CASSHGLAGGGAPDTQYF. CDR3 sequence (DNA): TGTGCCAGCAGTCACGGACTAGCGGGGGGCGGCGCTCCAGATACGCAGTATTTT.

This clonotype showed up just a few times. This rearrangement joins TRBV4-2 to TRBJ2-3, with 8 positions matching TRBD2. Per germline, CDR1 LGHNA and CDR2 YNFKEQ. CDR3 length: 15 residues. J gave up 2 bases and V 4 bases, and 5 bases lay outside the gene matches. Here the CDR3 reads CASSLQRGTTDTQYF. As DNA, the CDR3 is TGTGCCAGCAGCCTTCAGCGGGGGACCACAGATACGCAGTATTTT.

Many counts were recorded for this clonotype. V is TRBV12-3 or TRBV12-4 and J is TRBJ2-7; D uncertain. The CDR3 sequence is 13 residues long. V lost 3 bases and J lost 3, with 9 bases in between. CDR3 region: CASSFEIVYEQYF. CDR3 in DNA: TGTGCCAGCAGTTTCGAAATCGTCTACGAGCAGTACTTC.

In its sample, this clonotype was seen a few times. A much larger clone lies one base from this, so it may be a read error. The chain joins TRBV20-1 to TRBJ1-1; possible D gene TRBD1, 6 bases. The germline V and J ends were trimmed by 0 bases and 4 bases, with 15 bases remaining between them. This CDR3 comprises 15 residues. Per germline, CDR1 DFQATT and CDR2 SNEGSKA (reference sequence). For the CDR3, the DNA is TGCAGTGCTAGAGAGGGCGGACAGATGAGCACTGAAGCTTTCTTT. Encoded protein: CSAREGGQMSTEAFF.

The chain links TRBV7-6 to TRBJ1-4; 7 nucleotides line up with TRBD1. There are 15 residues in the CDR3. The ends lost 4 bases at V and 7 bases at J; junction bases unmatched: 9. Germline-derived CDR1 and CDR2 are SGHVS and FNYEAQ. For the CDR3, the DNA is TGTGCCAGCAGCTCCTCAGGGGGGGGAGGTGAAAAACTGTTTTTT. Its protein is CASSSSGGGGEKLFF.

V and J are TRBV3-1 and TRBJ2-1, with 14 bases that match TRBD2. Germline CDR1 LGHDT, CDR2 YNNKEL (reference sequence). This CDR3 is built from 18 residues. The ends lost 2 bases at V and 3 bases at J; junction bases unmatched: 6. CDR3 in amino acids: CASSQHGTSGGLYNEQFF. Written as DNA, the CDR3 is TGTGCCAGCAGCCAACACGGGACTAGCGGGGGACTCTACAATGAGCAGTTCTTC.

This CDR3 is CASSQHSGANVLTF. The CDR3 nucleotides are TGCGCCAGCAGCCAACACTCTGGGGCCAACGTCCTGACTTTC. The chain uses TRBV4-3 and TRBJ2-6, with no clear D. The V end was cut by 2 bases, the J end by 0 bases, with 2 bases between. Germline CDR1 LGHNA, CDR2 YSLEER. The CDR3 totals 14 residues.

There are many counts of this clonotype. V is TRBV12-3 or TRBV12-4 and J is TRBJ1-2; possible D gene TRBD1, 6 bases. Trimming took 0 bases from V and 4 from J, leaving 12 bases between them. The CDR3 extends over 15 amino acids. This CDR3 reads CASSLASGQSYGYTF. The CDR3 nucleotides are TGTGCCAGCAGTTTAGCGTCCGGACAGTCCTATGGCTACACCTTC.

A word on this clonotype: One end of the junction does not line up with germline, which may come from a read error. The chain recombines TRBV20-1 with TRBJ2-5; D not certain. CDR3 length equals 13 residues. Germline CDR1 DFQATT, CDR2 SNEGSKA (reference sequence). The CDR3 protein is CGASVPLPETQYF. CDR3 DNA: TGCGGTGCTTCTGTGCCGCTGCCGGAGACCCAGTACTTC.

This clonotype was detected many times. The chain couples TRBV28 to TRBJ2-7, with TRBD2 identical over 10 bases. The V segment lost 5 bases and the J segment 5 bases; nucleotides outside the gene matches: 3. The CDR3 is 13 residues long. Per germline, CDR1 MDHEN and CDR2 SYDVKM. DNA for the CDR3: TGTGCCAGCAGTCACGGGACTAGCGACGAGCAGTACTTC. Protein: CASSHGTSDEQYF.

This clonotype showed up just a few times. The J gene is TRBJ2-5, the V gene TRBV24-1; no firm D call. The germline V gene has CDR1 KGHDR and CDR2 SFDVKD. This CDR3 comprises 13 residues. V was clipped by 3 bases and J by 1 base, with 5 bases between them. The CDR3 is CATSDRIQETQYF. The CDR3, as DNA: TGTGCCACCAGTGATCGCATCCAAGAGACCCAGTACTTC.

This clonotype was recorded at least ten times. The rearrangement joins TRBV6-1 to TRBJ2-2, with 11 bases fitting TRBD1. The CDR3 has 17 residues. Germline CDR1 is MNHNS and CDR2 is SASEGT. Losses at the gene ends were 7 bases for V and 3 bases for J; bases not matched to a gene: 10. The chain's CDR3 is CASKKDGTGGDTGELFF. The CDR3 DNA reads TGTGCCAGCAAGAAAGACGGGACAGGGGGAGACACCGGGGAGCTGTTTTTT.

This clonotype appeared a few times. This rearrangement joins TRBV2 to TRBJ2-6; D not certain. The CDR3 length is 13 residues. Trimming stripped 11 bases from V and 0 bases from J, with 8 bases between. The germline CDR1 and CDR2 sequences are SNHLY and FYNNEI. This chain's CDR3 is CASWGSGANVLTF. The CDR3 coding sequence is TGTGCCTCTTGGGGCTCTGGGGCCAACGTCCTGACTTTC.

A few counts support this clonotype. The genes are TRBV6-2 or TRBV6-3 and TRBJ1-4; D remains ambiguous. The germline V gene encodes CDR1 MNHEY and CDR2 SVGEGT. There are 14 residues in the CDR3. The V end was cut by 6 bases, the J end by 8 bases, with 16 bases between. The CDR3 nucleotides are TGTGCCAGCAGAAGGACGGCCGGAGGCGAAAAACTGTTTTTT. It is translated as CASRRTAGGEKLFF.